One TCR beta chain is described in this entry. The data originate from a study of blood T cell repertoires in COVID-19. This table comes from immunoSEQ multiplex PCR, and its TCRdb copy is limited to in-frame clones, with some not included. The sample yields fewer than 150,000 clones, 78% seen once. The germline CDR1 and CDR2 sequences are SGHRS and YFSETQ. With 5 bases removed from V and 0 bases from J, the gap between germline ends came to 6 bases. CDR3 size: 14 residues. The TCR comes from a man in his sixties or seventies with acute or convalescent COVID-19. The gene calls are TRBV5-1 and TRBJ2-6; D is unclear. Material: peripheral blood. CDR3 in DNA: TGCGCCAGCAGATACAGCTCTGGGGCCAACGTCCTGACTTTC. It translates to CASRYSSGANVLTF.